This T cell receptor (beta chain) was recorded in a study of OX40 agonist ivuxolimab in advanced cancers. Data came from immunoSEQ multiplex PCR; TCRdb stores just in-frame clones and leaves some out. This sample yields 65,000 to 95,000 clones, of which around 94% are seen a single time; around 10% belongs to the top ten. V trimming: 10 bases; J trimming: 5 bases; junction bases outside the gene matches: 7. The germline V gene has CDR1 SGDLS and CDR2 YYNGEE. CDR3 length equals 13 residues. This TCR derives from an adult with an advanced solid tumor such as melanoma, head and neck, liver or kidney cancer. The V and J genes are TRBV9 and TRBJ2-2, with 8 bases identical to TRBD1. The source was CD4+ or CD8+ T cells sorted from blood, collected in a trial of the OX40 agonist ivuxolimab. CDR3 coding DNA: TGTGCCTCAACCAGGGGGCGAACCGGGGAGCTGTTTTTT. The encoded protein is CASTRGRTGELFF.